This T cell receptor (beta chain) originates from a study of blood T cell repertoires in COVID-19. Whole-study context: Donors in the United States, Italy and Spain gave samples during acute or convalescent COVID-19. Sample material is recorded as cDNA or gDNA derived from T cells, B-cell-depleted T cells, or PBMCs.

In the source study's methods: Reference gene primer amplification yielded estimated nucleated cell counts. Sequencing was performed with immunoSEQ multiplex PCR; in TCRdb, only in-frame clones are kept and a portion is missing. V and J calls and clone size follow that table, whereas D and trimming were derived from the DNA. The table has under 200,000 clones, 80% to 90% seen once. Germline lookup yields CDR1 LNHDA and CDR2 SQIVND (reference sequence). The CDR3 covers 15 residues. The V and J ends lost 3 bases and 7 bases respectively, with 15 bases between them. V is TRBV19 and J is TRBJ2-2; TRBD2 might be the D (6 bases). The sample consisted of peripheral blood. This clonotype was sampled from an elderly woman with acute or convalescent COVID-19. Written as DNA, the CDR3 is TGTGCCAGTAGTATTGCGGGAACATCTGTCGGGGAGCTGTTTTTT. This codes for CASSIAGTSVGELFF.